This T cell receptor beta chain was recorded in a study of blood T cells in healthy people across ages. Findings and limits, study-wide: Versus aged donors, long-lived donors had higher diversity and more naive CD4+ cells.

The CDR3 is 15 residues long. The V gene's germline CDR1 is LGHNA and CDR2 YNFKEQ. Between the trimmed V and J ends, which lost 0 bases and 6 bases, there was a span of 12 bases. Collection of roughly 9.8 milliliters of peripheral blood was performed for each donor. Comment on this clonotype: The antigen is not known. This sequence may be a read error, since a much larger clone differs from it by one base.

A second about 7 to 11 cycle PCR used barcoded and J-beta primers. A tag from a template-switch adaptor with 12 random nucleotides marked each cDNA molecule. TCRdb reanalysed the 5' RACE reads using MiXCR and keeps one entry per CDR3 protein. The table has hundreds of thousands of distinct CDR3 sequences, approximately 30% seen once. The rearrangement joins TRBV4-2 to TRBJ2-1; D not certain. Sequenced material: blood. The receptor was isolated from a woman of 80 years or more in good health. This CDR3 reads CASSQDLNISNEQFF. CDR3 sequence (DNA): TGTGCCAGCAGCCAAGATCTTAATATAAGCAATGAGCAGTTCTTC.